Below, 25 T cell receptor beta chains from the same sample are listed, as sequenced in a study of shared clonotypes between healthy human individuals (dated by TCRdb to 2018 to 2021). The library was produced with the immunoSEQ multiplex PCR assay. TCRdb stores this immuneACCESS table with in-frame sequences only. Part of the clones is absent; in the studies checked, under half of the shortfall reflects unresolved V genes, and no reason is known for the rest. Present in this sample are approximately 2.5 million clones, around 94% of which were seen just once. The top ten constitute over 0.12% of the sample. The sequenced material came from naive CD4+ T cells sorted from blood. In light of the paper, this sample's cell subset or site label describes: CD45RA+ positively selected. The receptors come from a young man in good health.

The chain is built from TRBV4-1 and TRBJ2-7; 10 bases map to TRBD1. CDR3 length: 19 residues. CDR1 is MGHRA, CDR2 YSYEKL, per germline. J lost 4 bases, V lost 1 base, and 16 bases had no gene match. CDR3 amino acids: CASSQADRGLIPTHYEQYF. Written as DNA, the CDR3 is TGCGCCAGCAGCCAAGCAGACAGGGGGCTAATCCCAACCCATTACGAGCAGTACTTC.

This clone has a single count. The gene calls are TRBV2 and TRBJ2-7; 7 bases are a match to TRBD1. After removal of 0 bases from V and 3 bases from J, the junction contained 8 bases not matched to a gene. This CDR3 region has 16 residues. In germline, CDR1 is SNHLY, CDR2 FYNNEI. The CDR3 nucleotides are TGTGCCAGCAGTGAAGCCTTGGGTTGGGACAGCTACGAGCAGTACTTC. Protein sequence: CASSEALGWDSYEQYF.

The chain links TRBV29-1 to TRBJ1-3; D uncertain. Per the germline V gene, CDR1 is SQVTM and CDR2 is ANQGSEA. The CDR3 runs 14 residues. Trimming took off 3 bases at V and 4 bases at J, with 13 bases between the two ends. The CDR3 sequence is CSVDPGSGGNTIYF. The DNA for the CDR3 is TGCAGCGTTGACCCGGGCTCGGGCGGAAACACCATATATTTT.

CDR3 protein: CASSAGLGGQETQYF. CDR3 nucleotides: TGTGCCAGCAGCGCGGGGCTAGGAGGCCAAGAGACCCAGTACTTC. The gene calls are TRBV9 and TRBJ2-5; D possibly uses TRBD1 or TRBD2 (5 bases each). Per germline, CDR1 SGDLS and CDR2 YYNGEE. V gave up 3 bases and J gave up 1 base, with 13 bases separating them. The CDR3 has 15 amino acids. The full variable domain, completed using reference TRBV9 and TRBJ2-5, is DSGVTQTPKHLITATGQRVTLRCSPRSGDLSVYWYQQSLDQGLQFLIQYYNGEERAKGNILERFSAQQFPDLHSELNLSSLELGDSALYFCASSAGLGGQETQYFGPGTRLLVL.

V is TRBV6-5 and J is TRBJ1-2; D unclear. The CDR3 is 10 residues long. The ends were cut back, 2 bases at V and 10 bases at J, with 5 bases in the middle. Germline V CDR1 and CDR2: MNHEY, SVGAGI. CDR3 in DNA: TGTGCCAGCAGTTACGGGAACTACACCTTC. Residues: CASSYGNYTF.

The chain combines TRBV5-1 with TRBJ2-7, with D maybe TRBD1 (6 bases). The V end lost 0 bases, the J end lost 0 bases, and 10 bases lay between the germline ends. The CDR3 has 15 residues. Looked up from germline, CDR1 is SGHRS and CDR2 is YFSETQ. Written as DNA, the CDR3 is TGCGCCAGCAGCTTGGCAGGGGTAAGCTCCTACGAGCAGTACTTC. Protein sequence: CASSLAGVSSYEQYF.

The rearrangement joins TRBV5-1 to TRBJ2-3; D remains ambiguous. Germline CDR1 reads SGHRS; CDR2 reads YFSETQ. Trimming removed 0 bases at V and 0 bases at J, with 14 bases between. There are 17 residues in the CDR3. CDR3 protein: CASSLAATVASTDTQYF. The CDR3 nucleotides read TGCGCCAGCAGCTTGGCCGCGACCGTCGCTAGCACAGATACGCAGTATTTT.

The V call is TRBV4-1, the J call TRBJ2-3; 8 positions agree with TRBD1. CDR1 MGHRA and CDR2 YSYEKL come from the germline V gene. CDR3 length: 13 residues. V shed 3 bases, J shed 4 bases, and the junction held 0 bases outside the gene matches. CDR3 in amino acids: CASSQTGADTQYF. The CDR3 DNA follows: TGCGCCAGCAGCCAGACAGGGGCAGATACGCAGTATTTT.

The chain recombines TRBV2 with TRBJ2-1; D perhaps matches TRBD2 (6 bases). Trimming stripped 4 bases from V and 9 bases from J, with 16 bases between. The CDR3 runs 14 residues. The germline V gene has CDR1 SNHLY and CDR2 FYNNEI. The CDR3 reads CASSALADGSEQFF. The CDR3 nucleotides read TGTGCCAGCAGTGCACTAGCCGACGGGAGTGAGCAGTTCTTC.

The chain carries TRBV4-2 and TRBJ2-3; D is possibly TRBD2 (7 bases). Deletions cut 0 bases from V and 2 bases from J, with 18 bases between. The CDR3 spans 18 residues. Germline CDR1 LGHNA, CDR2 YNFKEQ. DNA of the CDR3: TGTGCCAGCAGCCAAGATCTCCGCGGGGGCCGGATCACAGATACGCAGTATTTT. This sequence encodes CASSQDLRGGRITDTQYF.

The V and J genes are TRBV11-2 and TRBJ2-1; 7 bases are a match to TRBD2. This CDR3 is 19 amino acids long. Unmatched junction bases numbered 18, after V lost 6 bases and J lost 1 base. CDR1 SGHAT and CDR2 FQNNGV come from the germline V gene. CDR3 DNA sequence: TGTGCCAGCAGGGCGGATTGGGGGGGTCCTCATCTGTCCTACAATGAGCAGTTCTTC. Translated, it gives CASRADWGGPHLSYNEQFF.

The chain uses TRBV7-2 and TRBJ2-2; 7 bases agree with TRBD2. In germline, CDR1 is SGHTA, CDR2 FQGNSA. The CDR3 has 18 residues. V was pared by 5 bases and J by 2 bases, with 14 bases of the junction left unmatched. The CDR3 DNA follows: TGTGCCAGCAGCCGCGTGTGGGGGGAGGGACCTAACACCGGGGAGCTGTTTTTT. Its translation: CASSRVWGEGPNTGELFF.

The chain couples TRBV10-3 to TRBJ1-2; unclear D gene. V was pared by 0 bases and J by 4 bases, with 12 bases between. CDR1 and CDR2 from the germline V gene are ENHRY and SYGVKD. The CDR3 spans 15 residues. Here the CDR3 DNA reads TGTGCCATCAGTGAGTCTCAGGCGGCCGGCTATGGCTACACCTTC. Translating it yields CAISESQAAGYGYTF.

Only one count was recorded for this clone. The V call is TRBV7-2, the J call TRBJ2-7, with unresolved D. The germline V gene encodes CDR1 SGHTA and CDR2 FQGNSA. The CDR3 is made up of 13 amino acids. Between the trimmed V and J ends, which lost 2 bases and 1 base, there was a span of 6 bases. The CDR3 sequence is CASSLYTSYEQYF. CDR3 sequence (DNA): TGTGCCAGCAGCTTATATACGTCCTACGAGCAGTACTTC.

V gene TRBV5-1 combines with J gene TRBJ2-7; 7 bases line up with TRBD1. This CDR3 region has 16 residues. V was pared by 4 bases and J by 3 bases, with 13 bases of the junction left unmatched. Germline V lookup: CDR1 SGHRS, CDR2 YFSETQ. The CDR3 bases are TGCGCCAGCAGCCTGGCGGCCGGGACAGTCTACTACGAGCAGTACTTC. Translated, it gives CASSLAAGTVYYEQYF.

The CDR3 DNA follows: TGTGCCAGCAGTTTCCCGGGGGTGGAGGAAGCTTTCTTT. This translates into CASSFPGVEEAFF. The chain carries TRBV28 and TRBJ1-1; D possibly corresponds to TRBD1 (5 bases). The germline V gene encodes CDR1 MDHEN and CDR2 SYDVKM. V shed 3 bases and J shed 8 bases, with 13 bases lying between them. The CDR3 contains 13 residues.

The chain couples TRBV28 to TRBJ2-5, with a possible D match to TRBD1 (7 bases). V lost 2 bases to trimming and J lost 6 bases, with 19 bases between them. The CDR3 is made up of 16 amino acids. Germline V lookup: CDR1 MDHEN, CDR2 SYDVKM. The CDR3, as DNA: TGTGCCAGCAGTTTAAGGGCGACAGGGAGGTCGAAGACCCAGTACTTC. This codes for CASSLRATGRSKTQYF.

The rearrangement links TRBV2 to TRBJ1-2, with 7 bases aligning to TRBD1. This CDR3 has 15 amino acids. Trimming took 4 bases from V and 6 from J; bases not matched to a gene: 11. CDR1 and CDR2 from the germline V gene are SNHLY and FYNNEI. CDR3 sequence: CASSGDDRVGHGYTF. The CDR3, as DNA: TGTGCCAGCAGTGGAGACGACAGGGTTGGTCATGGCTACACCTTC. Full variable domain (missing parts from reference TRBV2 and TRBJ1-2): EPEVTQTPSHQVTQMGQEVILRCVPISNHLYFYWYRQILGQKVEFLVSFYNNEISEKSEIFDDQFSVERPDGSNFTLKIRSTKLEDSAMYFCASSGDDRVGHGYTFGSGTRLTVV.

The chain links TRBV6-1 to TRBJ1-2; D is perhaps TRBD1 (5 bases). This CDR3 has 12 residues. The V gene lost 7 bases and the J gene lost 3 bases, with 9 bases spanning the gap. CDR1 and CDR2 from the germline V gene are MNHNS and SASEGT. The CDR3 loop reads CASKGLDYGYTF. CDR3 coding DNA: TGTGCCAGCAAGGGGCTAGACTATGGCTACACCTTC.

The J gene is TRBJ1-3, the V gene TRBV7-2; D gene ambiguous. The CDR3 spans 15 residues. Germline V gene lookup returns CDR1 SGHTA and CDR2 FQGNSA. V lost 1 base, J lost 2 bases, and 9 bases lay in between. CDR3 residues: CASSLGGHAGNTIYF. The DNA for the CDR3 is TGTGCCAGCAGCTTAGGAGGCCATGCTGGAAACACCATATATTTT.

This chain uses TRBV2 with TRBJ2-2; 7 nucleotides match TRBD1. The CDR3 spans 16 residues. Unmatched junction bases numbered 10, after V lost 3 bases and J lost 6 bases. CDR1 SNHLY and CDR2 FYNNEI come from the germline V gene. The CDR3 protein is CASSDWDSFVSGELFF. The CDR3 nucleotides are TGTGCCAGCAGTGATTGGGACAGCTTCGTGTCCGGGGAGCTGTTTTTT.

The table lists this clone with a few counts. V gene TRBV29-1 combines with J gene TRBJ1-5; TRBD1 aligns across 7 bases. The V and J ends lost 3 bases and 4 bases, in that order; junction bases with no gene match: 3. Per germline, CDR1 SQVTM and CDR2 ANQGSEA. The CDR3 extends over 13 amino acids. CDR3 sequence (DNA): TGCAGCGTTGATATGGGACAGAATCAGCCCCAGCATTTT. This gives the protein CSVDMGQNQPQHF.

The count of this clone is one. The V and J genes are TRBV5-1 and TRBJ2-1; 11 bases align to TRBD2. The junction had 8 bases not matched to a gene; V was cut back by 4 bases and J by 5 bases. The CDR3 is 16 amino acids. Looked up from germline, CDR1 is SGHRS and CDR2 is YFSETQ. Written as DNA, the CDR3 is TGCGCCAGCAGCCTTCCAACTAGCGGGAGAAACAATGAGCAGTTCTTC. Amino acid sequence: CASSLPTSGRNNEQFF.

As regards this clone: Other DNA sequences in this sample translate to the same CDR3. The rearrangement links TRBV5-1 to TRBJ2-5, with 12 bases fitting TRBD2. The CDR3 runs 16 residues. After removal of 0 bases from V and 2 bases from J, the junction contained 2 bases not matched to a gene. The germline V gene has CDR1 SGHRS and CDR2 YFSETQ. Written as DNA, the CDR3 is TGCGCCAGCAGCTTGGGGACTAGCGGGGCACAAGAGACCCAGTACTTC. Translating gives CASSLGTSGAQETQYF.

The rearrangement joins TRBV2 to TRBJ1-2; D unresolved. This CDR3 is 14 amino acids long. V was shortened by 5 bases and J by 5 bases, with 15 bases between the two germline ends. Germline V gives CDR1 SNHLY, CDR2 FYNNEI. The CDR3 DNA sequence: TGTGCCAGCAGTTCCGACCTCTGGAGGTATGGCTACACCTTC. This encodes CASSSDLWRYGYTF.